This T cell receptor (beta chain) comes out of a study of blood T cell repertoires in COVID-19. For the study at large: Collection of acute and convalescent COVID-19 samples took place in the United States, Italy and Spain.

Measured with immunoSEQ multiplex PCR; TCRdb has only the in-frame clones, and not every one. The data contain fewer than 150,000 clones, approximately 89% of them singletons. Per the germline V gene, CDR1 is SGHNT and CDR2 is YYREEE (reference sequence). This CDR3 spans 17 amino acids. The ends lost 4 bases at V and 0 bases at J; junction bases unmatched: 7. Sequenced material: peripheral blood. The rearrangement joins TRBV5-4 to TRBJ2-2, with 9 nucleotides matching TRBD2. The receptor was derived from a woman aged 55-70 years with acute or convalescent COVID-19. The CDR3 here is CASSRTLAGTNTGELFF. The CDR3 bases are TGTGCCAGCAGCCGTACCCTAGCGGGAACGAACACCGGGGAGCTGTTTTTT.